Below, 2 T cell receptor beta chains from the same sample are listed, as sequenced in a study of blood T cell repertoires in COVID-19. Using immunoSEQ multiplex PCR, the repertoire was profiled, and TCRdb retains in-frame clones only, with some absent. Among 250,000 to 350,000 clones, 75% to 90% were seen once, and the ten largest hold 2% to 3%. Sequencing was done on a sample of PBMCs or T cells enriched from blood (not recorded which). All receptors derive from a woman aged 50 to 65 who had recovered from COVID-19.

The rearrangement joins TRBV29-1 to TRBJ1-5; 7 bases agree with TRBD1. With 5 bases clipped from V and 6 bases from J, the junction kept 7 bases outside the gene matches. The germline V gene encodes CDR1 SQVTM and CDR2 ANQGSEA. CDR3 length: 13 amino acids. CDR3 sequence (DNA): TGCAGCGTTTCACAGGGGCTAGGTCAGCCCCAGCATTTT. The encoded protein is CSVSQGLGQPQHF.

This clone was counted between two and nine times. This chain links TRBV7-7 with TRBJ1-1; D remains ambiguous. Trimming left V 6 bases short and J 4 bases short, with 21 bases between. This CDR3 is 16 amino acids long. The V gene's germline CDR1 is SSHAT and CDR2 FNYEAQ (reference sequence). CDR3 DNA sequence: TGTGCCAGCAGGTTTGGCGGCCGAAAAAGAACCACTGAAGCTTTCTTT. Protein sequence: CASRFGGRKRTTEAFF.